This is a list of T cell receptor beta chains from one sample in a study of shared clonotypes between healthy human individuals. The assay was immunoSEQ multiplex PCR, and TCRdb's table has in-frame clones only and misses some. The data show about 580,000 clones, 95% to 98% seen once. Material for sequencing was naive CD8+ T cells sorted from blood. The source of these receptors is a man aged 25 to 40 in good health. CDR3s include the opening cysteine and the closing phenylalanine or tryptophan. The D gene is left open where the match is weak. Expanded clones get a size class; other rows say once, few or many, or leave the size out.

d_call clone_size j_call v_call cdr3_aa cdr3_nt
- - TRBJ1-4 TRBV29-1 CSVWEGGKQDEKLFF TGCAGCGTTTGGGAAGGGGGAAAACAAGATGAAAAACTGTTTTTT
- - TRBJ2-7 TRBV27 CASSSGPHEQYF TGTGCCAGCAGTTCCGGCCCCCACGAGCAGTACTTC
- - TRBJ2-2 TRBV13 CASSPWEGELFF TGTGCCAGCAGCCCCTGGGAAGGGGAGCTGTTTTTT
- - TRBJ2-3 TRBV9 CASSPRKSPDTQYF TGTGCCAGCAGCCCTCGAAAGTCACCCGATACGCAGTATTTT
TRBD1 once TRBJ2-5 TRBV2 CASSWDRDEGETQYF TGTGCCAGCAGTTGGGACAGGGACGAGGGAGAGACCCAGTACTTC
- - TRBJ1-2 TRBV7-9 CASSSPLNYGYTF TGTGCCAGCAGCTCCCCCCTCAACTATGGCTACACCTTC
- - TRBJ2-5 TRBV5-1 CASSLRPTYPQETQYF TGCGCCAGCAGCTTGCGCCCTACATACCCGCAAGAGACCCAGTACTTC
TRBD2 - TRBJ2-7 TRBV10-2 CASMIGSGRAYEQYF TGCGCCAGCATGATAGGGAGCGGGAGGGCCTACGAGCAGTACTTC
TRBD2 - TRBJ2-7 TRBV28 CASSPRTSGRYEQYF TGTGCCAGCAGTCCCCGGACTAGCGGTCGATACGAGCAGTACTTC
- - TRBJ2-1 TRBV2 CASIGPNEQFF TGTGCCAGCATAGGCCCCAATGAGCAGTTCTTC
- once TRBJ1-2 TRBV4-3 CASSSDASGYGYTF TGCGCCAGCAGCTCCGACGCGAGCGGGTATGGCTACACCTTC
- once TRBJ2-2 TRBV9 CASSVVGGTGELFF TGTGCCAGCAGCGTAGTGGGGGGAACCGGGGAGCTGTTTTTT
- - TRBJ2-1 TRBV28 CASSLTGNTDEQFF TGTGCCAGCAGTTTAACAGGGAATACCGATGAGCAGTTCTTC
- - TRBJ1-2 TRBV7-6 CASSSLTANYGYTF TGTGCCAGCAGCTCTTTGACGGCGAACTATGGCTACACCTTC
- - TRBJ2-3 TRBV11-2 CASSFPDWDDTDTQYF TGTGCCAGCAGCTTTCCGGATTGGGACGACACAGATACGCAGTATTTT
TRBD2 - TRBJ2-7 TRBV27 CASSPGLAGHEQYF TGTGCCAGCAGTCCGGGACTAGCGGGACACGAGCAGTACTTC
- - TRBJ2-1 TRBV11-2 CASSLDETGNEQFF TGTGCCAGCAGCTTGGACGAGACGGGCAATGAGCAGTTCTTC
- - TRBJ2-1 TRBV4-2 CASSLKMGIEQFF TGTGCCAGCAGCCTTAAAATGGGGATTGAGCAGTTCTTC
TRBD2 - TRBJ2-5 TRBV10-2 CASSQGLAGEWETQYF TGCGCCAGCAGTCAGGGACTAGCGGGAGAATGGGAGACCCAGTACTTC
- - TRBJ2-3 TRBV11-2 CASSSFGDSTDTQYF TGTGCCAGCAGCTCCTTCGGGGACAGCACAGATACGCAGTATTTT
- - TRBJ1-5 TRBV7-9 CASSGLGESNQPQHF TGTGCCAGCAGCGGACTAGGAGAGAGCAATCAGCCCCAGCATTTT
TRBD2 once TRBJ2-5 TRBV25-1 CASSESTSGTKTQYF TGTGCCAGCAGTGAGTCCACTAGCGGGACGAAGACCCAGTACTTC
TRBD1 - TRBJ2-7 TRBV27 CASSRTGSYEQYF TGTGCCAGCAGTAGGACAGGTTCATACGAGCAGTACTTC
- - TRBJ2-7 TRBV27 CASSNYTGRTSYEQYF TGTGCCAGCAGTAACTATACGGGACGGACCTCCTACGAGCAGTACTTC